This is a list of T cell receptor beta chains from one sample in a study of circulating and synovial CD4+ cells in juvenile arthritis. TCRdb's table, derived via immunoSEQ multiplex PCR, lists solely in-frame clones and lacks some. Among around 13,000 clones listed, 65% to 85% were seen once. Specimen: CD4+ T cells from synovial fluid. The receptors originated from a human patient with juvenile idiopathic arthritis. Some clones in this sample may be carry-over from other donors' samples. Both conserved end residues are part of each CDR3. A D gene is named only where the DNA matches it firmly. Rows may omit the clone size; those that give it use once, few, many or a size class.

length	size	J	V	D	CDR3	DNA
16	once	TRBJ1-4	TRBV27	NA	CASSPTPTGTNEKLFF	TGTGCCAGCAGTCCAACCCCGACAGGAACTAATGAAAAACTGTTTTTT
13	NA	TRBJ1-1	TRBV7-2	NA	CASSTYRETEAFF	TGTGCCAGCAGCACTTATCGGGAGACTGAAGCTTTCTTT
11	NA	TRBJ2-7	TRBV30	TRBD1	CASTTGREQYF	TGTGCCTCCACGACAGGGCGGGAGCAGTACTTC
15	NA	TRBJ1-2	TRBV19	TRBD1	CASSIGQGGAYGYTF	TGTGCCAGTAGTATCGGACAGGGGGGTGCGTATGGCTACACCTTC
13	few	TRBJ2-3	TRBV29-1	TRBD2	CSVVGGATDTQYF	TGCAGCGTTGTCGGGGGGGCCACAGATACGCAGTATTTT
15	NA	TRBJ1-1	TRBV2	NA	CASSPQQGMNTEAFF	TGTGCCAGCAGCCCTCAACAGGGCATGAACACTGAAGCTTTCTTT
14	NA	TRBJ1-2	TRBV7-2	NA	CASSLSGGPRGYTF	TGTGCCAGCAGCCTATCGGGGGGACCGAGGGGCTACACCTTC
16	NA	TRBJ2-5	TRBV6-6	NA	CASSYGPSGAGETQYF	TGTGCCAGCAGTTATGGCCCCTCAGGGGCTGGTGAGACCCAGTACTTC
11	once	TRBJ1-1	TRBV2	NA	CASSGDTEAFF	TGTGCCAGCAGTGGAGACACTGAAGCTTTCTTT
12	NA	TRBJ2-7	TRBV30	NA	CAWTGVSYEQYF	TGTGCCTGGACAGGGGTGTCCTACGAGCAGTACTTC
13	NA	TRBJ1-1	TRBV19	NA	CASSTQRNTVAFF	TGTGCCAGTAGTACTCAGCGGAACACTGTAGCTTTCTTT
14	NA	TRBJ2-4	TRBV5-4	NA	CATTGEVAKNIQYF	TGTGCCACCACAGGAGAGGTCGCCAAAAACATTCAGTACTTC
16	NA	TRBJ1-5	TRBV4-1	NA	CASSQDQGTPNQPQHF	TGCGCCAGCAGCCAAGATCAGGGGACCCCCAATCAGCCCCAGCATTTT
16	few	TRBJ2-7	TRBV15	NA	CATSRAGRDYPSGQYF	TGTGCCACCAGCAGAGCGGGCAGGGATTACCCCTCGGGGCAGTACTTC
14	NA	TRBJ2-7	TRBV6-6	NA	CASSYSASSYEQYF	TGTGCCAGCAGTTACAGCGCCAGCTCCTACGAGCAGTACTTC
12	NA	TRBJ2-5	TRBV2	TRBD2	CASGLAAETQYF	TGTGCCAGCGGACTAGCGGCGGAGACCCAGTACTTC
15	NA	TRBJ1-5	TRBV5-1	NA	CASSLDWGGNQPQHF	TGCGCCAGCAGCTTGGATTGGGGGGGCAATCAGCCCCAGCATTTT
15	NA	TRBJ2-3	TRBV5-1	TRBD2	CASSLSRGGEDTQYF	TGCGCCAGCAGCTTGTCGCGGGGGGGAGAAGATACGCAGTATTTT
14	few	TRBJ1-5	TRBV19	TRBD1	CASWDRGIQQPQHF	TGTGCCAGTTGGGACAGGGGGATTCAGCAGCCCCAGCATTTT
14	NA	TRBJ2-3	TRBV6-5	TRBD2	CASSYRSGGDTQYF	TGTGCCAGCAGTTATAGAAGCGGGGGGGATACGCAGTATTTT
13	NA	TRBJ2-5	TRBV6-6	NA	CATTRGSIEAQYF	TGTGCCACTACTAGGGGGTCTATTGAGGCCCAGTACTTC
14	once	TRBJ2-7	TRBV12-5	NA	CASGPSGASYEQYF	TGTGCTAGTGGCCCCTCAGGGGCCTCCTACGAGCAGTACTTC
14	NA	TRBJ2-2	TRBV30	NA	CAWRFTMNTGELFF	TGTGCCTGGAGGTTTACAATGAACACCGGGGAGCTGTTTTTT
14	NA	TRBJ2-6	TRBV5-4	NA	CASSQSTGANVLTF	TGTGCCAGCAGCCAGTCGACTGGGGCCAACGTCCTGACTTTC
13	NA	TRBJ1-2	TRBV5-6	NA	CASETGIEDGHTF	TGTGCCAGCGAAACAGGGATAGAAGATGGCCACACCTTC
16	NA	TRBJ2-7	TRBV5-1	TRBD1	CASSLAGTGSSYEQYF	TGCGCCAGCAGCTTGGCAGGGACAGGGAGCTCCTACGAGCAGTACTTC
11	NA	TRBJ2-7	TRBV19	TRBD2	CAAGGIGEQYF	TGTGCTGCGGGGGGTATCGGCGAGCAGTACTTC
16	NA	TRBJ2-7	TRBV19	TRBD1	CASKRAGTGVFYEQYF	TGTGCCTCCAAACGGGCCGGGACAGGGGTCTTCTACGAGCAGTACTTC
13	NA	TRBJ2-2	TRBV18	NA	CASSPSNTGELFF	TGTGCCAGCTCACCCTCGAACACCGGGGAGCTGTTTTTT
15	NA	TRBJ1-5	TRBV30	TRBD1	CAWSVGTVSNQPQHF	TGTGCCTGGAGTGTTGGGACAGTTAGCAATCAGCCCCAGCATTTT
11	NA	TRBJ2-7	TRBV20-1	NA	CSFGGAYEQYF	TGCAGTTTCGGCGGGGCCTACGAGCAGTACTTC
13	NA	TRBJ1-2	TRBV30	NA	CAWSSGEATGYTF	TGTGCCTGGAGTTCGGGGGAGGCCACTGGCTACACCTTC
17	NA	TRBJ2-7	TRBV27	TRBD1	CASSLAFNPGQNYEQYF	TGTGCCAGCAGTTTAGCCTTCAATCCGGGACAGAACTACGAGCAGTACTTC
15	NA	TRBJ1-2	TRBV7-2	TRBD1	CASSQTGGAGYGYTF	TGTGCCAGCAGCCAGACAGGGGGCGCCGGCTATGGCTACACCTTC
14	NA	TRBJ1-5	TRBV5-6	TRBD1	CASSLQGAGQPQHF	TGTGCCAGCAGCTTACAGGGGGCAGGGCAGCCCCAGCATTTT